The TCR beta chain under discussion was sequenced for a study of CD8 T cells in Susac syndrome. This CDR3 has 12 amino acids. The V gene's germline CDR1 is SQVTM and CDR2 ANQGSEA. V lost 7 bases, J lost 4 bases, and 4 bases stayed unmatched. An amount of RNA that ranged from about 0.45 to 1 ug was reverse transcribed with random hexamers. Across 54 Vbeta and 13 Jbeta, TCR beta CDR3 was amplified with immunoSEQ multiplex PCR. TCRdb itself ran the immunoSEQ multiplex PCR reads through MiXCR, one entry per CDR3 protein. The sample records 200,000 to 250,000 distinct CDR3 sequences, 95% being singletons. Included as multiple sclerosis controls were treatment-naive patients who had stable or active relapsing-remitting disease.

The source is a human donor with multiple sclerosis. The rearrangement joins TRBV29-1 to TRBJ1-2, with 9 bases fitting TRBD1. The sample consisted of CD4+ T cells from PBMCs. CDR3 sequence (DNA): TGCAGCGGCGGGGACAGGGCCTATGGCTACACCTTC. Translated, it gives CSGGDRAYGYTF. The whole variable domain, filled in from reference TRBV29-1 and TRBJ1-2, reads SAVISQKPSRDICQRGTSLTIQCQVDSQVTMMFWYRQQPGQSLTLIATANQGSEATYESGFVIDKFPISRPNLTFSTLTVSNMSPEDSSIYLCSGGDRAYGYTFGSGTRLTVV.